The 17 T cell receptor beta chains below all came from one sample that was sequenced in a study of cytomegalovirus exposure and HLA in healthy donors. Amplification used 60 Vbeta primers and 13 Jbeta primers. Sequencing used immunoSEQ multiplex PCR; TCRdb keeps in-frame clones, though not all of them. The repertoire holds over 150,000 clones, with more than 80% as singletons. Sample: PBMCs. Receptors were obtained from a young woman in good health and CMV-seronegative.

The rearrangement joins TRBV11-2 to TRBJ1-3; possibly TRBD1 for D (5 bases). This CDR3 has 17 amino acids. Per the germline V gene, CDR1 is SGHAT and CDR2 is FQNNGV. Trimming shortened V by 0 bases and J by 0 bases, and 12 bases separated the two germline ends. CDR3 region: CASSLEYRRSSGNTIYF. CDR3 nucleotide sequence: TGTGCCAGCAGCTTAGAATACAGGCGAAGCTCTGGAAACACCATATATTTT.

This sequence joins TRBV2 and TRBJ1-1, with D uncertain. CDR1 is SNHLY, CDR2 FYNNEI, per germline. The V end was cut by 6 bases, the J end by 5 bases, with 13 bases between. The CDR3 covers 13 residues. CDR3 DNA: TGTGCCAGCAGAAGAGACCTGGAGACTGAAGCTTTCTTT. Translating gives CASRRDLETEAFF.

This clone was observed a single time. This chain links TRBV5-1 with TRBJ2-5, with 12 bases fitting TRBD2. Germline trimming cut 4 bases from V and 4 bases from J; bases unmatched to any gene: 11. The germline CDR1 and CDR2 sequences are SGHRS and YFSETQ. This CDR3 has 17 residues. The CDR3 bases are TGCGCCAGCAGCCTGGGCGCTAGCGGGAGGGTTCGAGAGACCCAGTACTTC. This codes for CASSLGASGRVRETQYF.

The sample holds one count of this clone. The chain joins TRBV6-5 to TRBJ1-6; D is unresolved. V was pared by 6 bases and J by 0 bases, with 3 bases between. Germline lookup yields CDR1 MNHEY and CDR2 SVGAGI. This CDR3 spans 13 amino acids. CDR3 amino acids: CASSLSYNSPLHF. The CDR3 DNA sequence: TGTGCCAGCAGCCTCTCCTATAATTCACCCCTCCACTTT.

This chain joins TRBV4-1 and TRBJ1-5; 8 bases are shared with TRBD1. CDR1 and CDR2 from the germline V gene are MGHRA and YSYEKL. The CDR3 consists of 14 residues. With V trimmed by 2 bases and J by 7 bases, 4 bases remained unmatched. For the CDR3, the DNA is TGCGCCAGCAGCCAACAGGGGGCATGGCAGCCCCAGCATTTT. Protein: CASSQQGAWQPQHF.

V and J are TRBV5-1 and TRBJ2-7, with a tentative D call TRBD2 (5 bases). Trimming cost V 6 bases and J 1 base, with 20 bases left between them. The CDR3 extends over 16 amino acids. CDR1 and CDR2 (germline): SGHRS, YFSETQ. This chain's CDR3 is CASTLAPGVGSYEQYF. The CDR3, as DNA: TGCGCCAGCACCCTAGCCCCGGGCGTCGGTTCCTACGAGCAGTACTTC.

The rearrangement uses TRBV4-2 and TRBJ2-5; no clear D. This CDR3 has 14 amino acids. Deletions cut 0 bases from V and 5 bases from J, with 10 bases between. The germline V gene encodes CDR1 LGHNA and CDR2 YNFKEQ. CDR3 in amino acids: CASSQDEVEETQYF. CDR3 nucleotide sequence: TGTGCCAGCAGCCAAGATGAGGTTGAGGAGACCCAGTACTTC.

The V gene is TRBV13, the J gene TRBJ2-1; tentative D call: TRBD1 (6 bases). CDR1 is PRHDT and CDR2 is FYEKMQ in the germline V gene (reference sequence). V dropped 5 bases and J dropped 9 bases, with 14 bases sitting between them. This CDR3 spans 13 amino acids. In DNA form, the CDR3 reads TGTGCCAGCAGCCCTTGGACAGCCCGTGAGCAGTTCTTC. Translated, it gives CASSPWTAREQFF.

The CDR3 here is CASSLFAEFSTDTQYF. The CDR3, as DNA: TGTGCCAGCAGTTTATTTGCGGAATTCAGCACAGATACGCAGTATTTT. The V and J genes are TRBV27 and TRBJ2-3; D call uncertain. This CDR3 spans 16 amino acids. The V gene lost 1 base and the J gene lost 0 bases, with 11 bases spanning the gap. Germline lookup yields CDR1 MNHEY and CDR2 SMNVEV (reference sequence).

This chain's CDR3 is CASSEAAGTGIYEQYF. Here the CDR3 DNA reads TGTGCCAGCAGTGAGGCTGCCGGGACAGGGATCTACGAGCAGTACTTC. The V call is TRBV25-1, the J call TRBJ2-5, with 9 nucleotides matching TRBD1. With the DNA end fitting TRBJ2-7 better, the J assignment may be wrong. Germline-derived CDR1 and CDR2 are MGHDK and SYGVNS. The CDR3 has 16 amino acids.

The CDR3 DNA reads TGTGCCAGCAGTGGAACAGGGGGCAATCAGCCCCAGCATTTT. This translates into CASSGTGGNQPQHF. The chain combines TRBV6-1 with TRBJ1-5; 7 positions agree with TRBD1. CDR3 length: 14 residues. V dropped 4 bases and J dropped 2; count of bases not matched to a gene: 2. Germline V gives CDR1 MNHNS, CDR2 SASEGT.

This clone showed up just a few times. This CDR3 reads CASSPDTAIDQPQHF. Written as DNA, the CDR3 is TGTGCCAGCTCACCCGACACGGCGATAGATCAGCCCCAGCATTTT. The chain couples TRBV18 to TRBJ1-5; D uncertain. This CDR3 spans 15 amino acids. CDR1 and CDR2 (germline): KGHSH, LQKENI. Trimming took 3 bases from V and 5 from J, leaving 14 bases between them.

The chain employs TRBV6-5 and TRBJ2-5, with TRBD1 matching 7 bases. The CDR3 sequence is 14 residues long. The V gene's germline CDR1 is MNHEY and CDR2 SVGAGI. Unmatched junction bases numbered 3, after V lost 0 bases and J lost 5 bases. CDR3 DNA: TGTGCCAGCAGTTACTCAGGGGGCGCGGAGACCCAGTACTTC. Encoded protein: CASSYSGGAETQYF.

This chain uses TRBV6-5 with TRBJ2-7, with 7 bases lining up with TRBD1. This CDR3 is 15 amino acids long. V lost 2 bases to trimming and J lost 2 bases; unmatched junction nucleotides: 6. In germline, CDR1 is MNHEY, CDR2 SVGAGI. The CDR3 coding sequence is TGTGCCAGCAGTTACGGTGGCAGGGGGACCTACGAGCAGTACTTC. It yields the protein CASSYGGRGTYEQYF.

The chain joins TRBV11-3 to TRBJ1-1, with D tentatively TRBD1 (6 bases). Looked up from germline, CDR1 is SGHNT and CDR2 is YENEEA. Trimming shortened V by 5 bases and J by 2 bases, and 12 bases separated the two germline ends. The CDR3 is made up of 14 amino acids. CDR3 loop: CASSIDRFNTEAFF. CDR3 DNA sequence: TGTGCCAGCAGCATCGACAGGTTCAACACTGAAGCTTTCTTT.

The chain combines TRBV2 with TRBJ2-1; 12 bases map to TRBD2. There are 15 residues in the CDR3. V shed 8 bases, J shed 3 bases, and the junction held 5 bases outside the gene matches. The germline V gene has CDR1 SNHLY and CDR2 FYNNEI. CDR3 sequence reads: CASWLAGGIYNEQFF. DNA of the CDR3: TGTGCCAGCTGGCTAGCGGGGGGGATCTACAATGAGCAGTTCTTC.

The chain couples TRBV4-1 to TRBJ1-6; D is ambiguous. The CDR3 loop spans 12 amino acids. V was cut by 1 base and J by 10 bases, with 5 bases left in between. In germline, CDR1 is MGHRA, CDR2 YSYEKL. CDR3 protein: CASSQGISPLHF. The CDR3, as DNA: TGCGCCAGCAGCCAAGGTATCTCACCCCTCCACTTT.